Described below is a single T cell receptor (beta chain) sequence and its context. The antigen remains undetermined. Some clones are missing from TCRdb's copy, which holds only in-frame ones; the method was immunoSEQ multiplex PCR. The top ten hold over 2% of the sample, which has some 41,000 clones, about 90% seen once. The sample is drawn from a study of graft-versus-host responses after intestinal transplantation. Study at large: Anti-thymocyte globulin induction, then tacrolimus and steroids for 3 to 4 years, went to all recipients.

Study conclusions and caveats: The recipient marrow held GvH clones, and some of them showed up first in ileum or blood.

The source of this sequence is a human patient who received an intestinal transplant, so some T cells may come from the graft donor. The specimen was PBMCs, collected about 330 days after intestinal transplant.

The DNA for the CDR3 is TGTGCCAGCAGCTCGACACTTAACTATGGCTACACCTTC. It yields the protein CASSSTLNYGYTF. This chain uses TRBV5-6 with TRBJ1-2, with D unclear. There are 13 residues in the CDR3. Germline V gene sequence: CDR1 SGHDT, CDR2 YYEEEE. With 3 bases removed from V and 1 base from J, the gap between germline ends came to 7 bases.